The present entry profiles one T cell receptor beta chain with its context. Its matching antigen is unknown. The sample belongs to a study of cytomegalovirus exposure and HLA in healthy donors. Whole-study findings and limits: In a later analysis, at a false discovery rate of 0.05, 15,000 to 20,000 TCR beta sequences were associated with HLA alleles. Cytomegalovirus association was listed for 164 TCR beta chains.

The PCR was carried out with 60 Vbeta primers and 13 Jbeta primers. This table comes from immunoSEQ multiplex PCR, and its TCRdb copy is limited to in-frame clones, with some not included. The sample contains roughly 62,000 clones, under 80% of which appear only once. The CDR3 loop spans 13 amino acids. Germline assignment: CDR1 MNHNS and CDR2 SASEGT. Trimming removed 5 bases at V and 5 bases at J, with 13 bases between. Sequenced: PBMCs. This receptor was taken from a woman between 25 and 40 years old in good health and CMV-seronegative. The rearrangement uses TRBV6-1 and TRBJ2-7, with TRBD1 as a possible D gene (6 bases). The CDR3 spells CASSPPGQNEQYF. CDR3 DNA sequence: TGTGCCAGCAGTCCTCCGGGACAAAACGAGCAGTACTTC.